This T cell receptor (beta chain) was observed in a study of blood T cell repertoires in COVID-19. Produced via immunoSEQ multiplex PCR; TCRdb's table is partial and in-frame only. The profile covers approximately 400,000 clones, with about 89% appearing a single time and roughly 0.9% taken by the ten largest. Before they entered the study, exposed participants had met a COVID-19 case within 2 weeks. The TCR sequence derives from a woman in her thirties or forties who had been exposed to COVID-19. The sequenced sample was PBMCs or T cells enriched from blood (not recorded which).

The CDR3 DNA sequence: TGTGCCAGCAGCGTAGAGGACAGAAATTCACCCCTCCACTTT. Amino acids: CASSVEDRNSPLHF. This chain links TRBV9 with TRBJ1-6; TRBD1 is a possible D gene (6 bases). Germline-derived CDR1 and CDR2 are SGDLS and YYNGEE. V was clipped by 0 bases and J by 7 bases, with 8 bases between them. The CDR3 contains 14 residues.